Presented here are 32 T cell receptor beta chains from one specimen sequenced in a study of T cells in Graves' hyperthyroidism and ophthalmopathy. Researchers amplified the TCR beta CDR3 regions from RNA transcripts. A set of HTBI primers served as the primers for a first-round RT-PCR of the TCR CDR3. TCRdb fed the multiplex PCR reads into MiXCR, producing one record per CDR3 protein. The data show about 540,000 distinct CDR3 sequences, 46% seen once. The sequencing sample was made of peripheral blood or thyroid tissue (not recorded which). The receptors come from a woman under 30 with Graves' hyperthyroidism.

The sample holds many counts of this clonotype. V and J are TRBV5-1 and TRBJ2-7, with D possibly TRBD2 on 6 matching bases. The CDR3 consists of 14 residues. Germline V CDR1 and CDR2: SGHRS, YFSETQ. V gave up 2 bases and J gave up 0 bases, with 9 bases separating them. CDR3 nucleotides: TGCGCCAGCAGCTTCAGCGGGCGCTCCTACGAGCAGTACTTC. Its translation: CASSFSGRSYEQYF.

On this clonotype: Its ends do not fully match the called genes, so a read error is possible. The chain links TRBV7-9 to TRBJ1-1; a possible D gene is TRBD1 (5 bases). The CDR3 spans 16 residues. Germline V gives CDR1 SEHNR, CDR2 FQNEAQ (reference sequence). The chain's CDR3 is CASSLVRGRKNTEASF. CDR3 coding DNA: TGTGCCAGCAGCTTAGTTAGGGGCCGCAAGAACACTGAAGCTTCCTTT.

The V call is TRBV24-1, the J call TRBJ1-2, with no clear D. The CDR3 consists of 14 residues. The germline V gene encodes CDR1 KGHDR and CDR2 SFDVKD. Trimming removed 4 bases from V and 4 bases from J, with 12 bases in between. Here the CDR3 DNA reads TGTGCCACCAGTGAGTCGGCAGAGACCTATGGCTACACCTTC. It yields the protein CATSESAETYGYTF.

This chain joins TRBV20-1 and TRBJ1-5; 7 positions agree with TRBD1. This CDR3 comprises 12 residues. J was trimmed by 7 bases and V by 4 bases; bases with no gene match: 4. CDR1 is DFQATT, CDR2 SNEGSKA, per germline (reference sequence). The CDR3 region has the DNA TGCAGTGCTACCCAGGGGGGGCAGCCCCAGCATTTT. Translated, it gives CSATQGGQPQHF.

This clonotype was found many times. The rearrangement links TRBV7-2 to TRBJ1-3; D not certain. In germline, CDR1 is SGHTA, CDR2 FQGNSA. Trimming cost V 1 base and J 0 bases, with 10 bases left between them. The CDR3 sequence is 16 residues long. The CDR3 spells CASSLGPIGSGNTIYF. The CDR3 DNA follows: TGTGCCAGCAGCTTAGGTCCCATCGGCTCTGGAAACACCATATATTTT.

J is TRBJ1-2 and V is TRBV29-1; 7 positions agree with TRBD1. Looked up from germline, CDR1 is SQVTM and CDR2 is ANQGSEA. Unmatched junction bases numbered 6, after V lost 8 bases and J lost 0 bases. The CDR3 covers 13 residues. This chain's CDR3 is CSSPQGANYGYTF. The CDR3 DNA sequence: TGCAGCTCGCCCCAGGGGGCTAACTATGGCTACACCTTC.

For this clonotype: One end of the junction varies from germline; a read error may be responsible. In nucleotides, the CDR3 is TGTGCCAGCAGCTTAATAGGGACGGGAGCGGAGCAGTTGTTT. Translation gives CASSLIGTGAEQLF. The chain employs TRBV7-3 and TRBJ2-2; D might be TRBD2 (6 bases). The CDR3 runs to 14 residues. The germline V gene encodes CDR1 SGHTA and CDR2 FQGTGA.

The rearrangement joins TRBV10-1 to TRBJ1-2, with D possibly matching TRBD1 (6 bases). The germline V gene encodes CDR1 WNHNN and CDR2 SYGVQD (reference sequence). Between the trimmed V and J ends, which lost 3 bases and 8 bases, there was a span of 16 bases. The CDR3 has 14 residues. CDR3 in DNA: TGCGCCAGCAGTGAACCACAGGGAAAATGGGGCTACACCTTC. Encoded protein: CASSEPQGKWGYTF.

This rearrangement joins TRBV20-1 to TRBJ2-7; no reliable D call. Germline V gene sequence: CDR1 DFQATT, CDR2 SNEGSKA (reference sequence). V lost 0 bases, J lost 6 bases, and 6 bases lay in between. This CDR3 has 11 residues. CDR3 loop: CSARDTCEQYF. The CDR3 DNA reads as TGCAGTGCTAGAGATACCTGCGAGCAGTACTTC.

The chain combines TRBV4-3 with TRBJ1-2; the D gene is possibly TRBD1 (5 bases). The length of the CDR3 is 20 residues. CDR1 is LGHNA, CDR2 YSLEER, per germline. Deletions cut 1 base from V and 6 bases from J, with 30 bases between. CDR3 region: CASSQVWGFWAGTFLHGYTF. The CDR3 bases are TGCGCCAGCAGCCAAGTGTGGGGATTTTGGGCAGGGACTTTTTTACATGGCTACACCTTC.

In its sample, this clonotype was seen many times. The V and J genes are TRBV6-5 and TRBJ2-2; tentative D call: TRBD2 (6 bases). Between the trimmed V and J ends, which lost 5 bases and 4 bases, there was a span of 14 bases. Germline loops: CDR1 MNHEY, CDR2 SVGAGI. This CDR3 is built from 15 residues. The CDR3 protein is CASSNPGLLTGELFF. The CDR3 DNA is TGTGCCAGCAGTAACCCGGGACTCCTCACCGGGGAGCTGTTTTTT.

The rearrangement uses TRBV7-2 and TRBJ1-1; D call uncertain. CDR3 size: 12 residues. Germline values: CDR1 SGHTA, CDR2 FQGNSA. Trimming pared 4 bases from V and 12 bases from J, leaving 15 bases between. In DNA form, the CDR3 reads TGTGCCAGCAGCTCCGGCACCGTTGGTACTTTCTTT. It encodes CASSSGTVGTFF. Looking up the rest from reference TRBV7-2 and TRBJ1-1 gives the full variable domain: GAGVSQSPSNKVTEKGKDVELRCDPISGHTALYWYRQSLGQGLEFLIYFQGNSAPDKSGLPSDRFSAERTGGSVSTLTIQRTQQEDSAVYLCASSSGTVGTFFGQGTRLTVV.

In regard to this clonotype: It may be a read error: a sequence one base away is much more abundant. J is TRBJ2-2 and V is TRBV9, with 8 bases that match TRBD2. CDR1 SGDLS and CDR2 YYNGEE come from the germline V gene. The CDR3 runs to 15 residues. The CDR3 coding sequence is TGTGCCAGCAGCGTTAGCGGGACCCCCACCGGGGAGCTGTTGTTT. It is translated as CASSVSGTPTGELLF.

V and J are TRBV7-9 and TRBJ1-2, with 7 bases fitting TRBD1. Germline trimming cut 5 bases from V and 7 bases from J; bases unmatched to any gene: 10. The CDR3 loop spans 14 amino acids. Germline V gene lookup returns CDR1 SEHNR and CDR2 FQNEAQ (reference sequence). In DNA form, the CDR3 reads TGTGCCAGCAGCCCCGGAGGGGGCTTTTTTGGCTACACCTTC. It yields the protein CASSPGGGFFGYTF.

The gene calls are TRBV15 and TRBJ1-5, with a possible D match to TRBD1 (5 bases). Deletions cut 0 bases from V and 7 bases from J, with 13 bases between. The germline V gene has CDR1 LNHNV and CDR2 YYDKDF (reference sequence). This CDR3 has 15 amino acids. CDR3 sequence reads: CATSRDKGTEQPQHF. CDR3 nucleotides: TGTGCCACCAGCAGAGACAAGGGGACGGAACAGCCCCAGCATTTT. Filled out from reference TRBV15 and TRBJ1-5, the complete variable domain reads DAMVIQNPRYQVTQFGKPVTLSCSQTLNHNVMYWYQQKSSQAPKLLFHYYDKDFNNEADTPDNFQSRRPNTSFCFLDIRSPGLGDTAMYLCATSRDKGTEQPQHFGDGTRLSIL.

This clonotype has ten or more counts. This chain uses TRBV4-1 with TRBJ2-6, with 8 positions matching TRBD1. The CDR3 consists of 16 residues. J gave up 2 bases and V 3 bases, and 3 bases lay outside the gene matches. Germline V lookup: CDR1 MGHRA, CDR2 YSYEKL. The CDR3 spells CASSQDRAPGANVLTF. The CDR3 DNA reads TGCGCCAGCAGCCAGGACAGGGCGCCTGGGGCCAACGTCCTGACTTTC.

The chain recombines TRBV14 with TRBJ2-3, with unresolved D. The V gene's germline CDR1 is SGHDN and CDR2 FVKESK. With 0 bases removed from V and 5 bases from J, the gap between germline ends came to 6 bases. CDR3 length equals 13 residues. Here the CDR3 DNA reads TGTGCCAGCAGCCAAGATAGGAGAGATACGCAGTATTTT. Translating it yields CASSQDRRDTQYF.

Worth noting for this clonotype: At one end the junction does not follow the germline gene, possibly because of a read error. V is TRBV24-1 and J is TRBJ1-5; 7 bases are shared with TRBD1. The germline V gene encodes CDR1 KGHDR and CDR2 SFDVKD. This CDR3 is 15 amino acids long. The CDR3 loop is CATSSRDSSYQPQHF. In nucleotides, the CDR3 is TGTGCCACCAGTAGCCGGGACAGTAGCTATCAGCCCCAGCATTTT.

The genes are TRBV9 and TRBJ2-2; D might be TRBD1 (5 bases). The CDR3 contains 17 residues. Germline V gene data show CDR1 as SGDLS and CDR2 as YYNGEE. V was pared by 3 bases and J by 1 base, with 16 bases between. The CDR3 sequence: CASSGTTVWGNTGELFF. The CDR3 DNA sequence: TGTGCCAGCAGCGGCACGACAGTCTGGGGGAACACCGGGGAGCTGTTTTTT.

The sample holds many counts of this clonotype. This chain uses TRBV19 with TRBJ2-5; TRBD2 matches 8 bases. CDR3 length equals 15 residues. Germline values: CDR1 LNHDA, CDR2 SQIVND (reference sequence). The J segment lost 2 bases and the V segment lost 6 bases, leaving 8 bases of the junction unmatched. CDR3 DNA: TGTGCCAGTAGGGGCCTAGCGGGTATACAAGAGACCCAGTACTTC. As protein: CASRGLAGIQETQYF.

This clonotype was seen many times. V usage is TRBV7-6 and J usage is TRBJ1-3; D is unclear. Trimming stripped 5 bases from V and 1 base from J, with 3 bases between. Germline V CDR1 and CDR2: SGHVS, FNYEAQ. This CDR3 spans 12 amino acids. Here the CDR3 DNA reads TGTGCCAGCAGCCAATCTGGAAACACCATATATTTT. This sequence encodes CASSQSGNTIYF.

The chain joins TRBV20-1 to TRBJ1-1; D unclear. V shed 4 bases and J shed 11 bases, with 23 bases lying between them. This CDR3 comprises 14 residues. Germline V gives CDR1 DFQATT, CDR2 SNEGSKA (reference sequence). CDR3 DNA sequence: TGCAGTGCTAAGAGACCGAAGTCACGGGCCGTGGCTTTCTTT. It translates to CSAKRPKSRAVAFF.

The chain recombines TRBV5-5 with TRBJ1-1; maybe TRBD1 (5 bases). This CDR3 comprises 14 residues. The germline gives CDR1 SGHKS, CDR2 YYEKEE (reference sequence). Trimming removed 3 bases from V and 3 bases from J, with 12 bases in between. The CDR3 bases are TGTGCCAGCAGCTCGCGGGACTGGGACACTGAAGCTTTCTTT. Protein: CASSSRDWDTEAFF.

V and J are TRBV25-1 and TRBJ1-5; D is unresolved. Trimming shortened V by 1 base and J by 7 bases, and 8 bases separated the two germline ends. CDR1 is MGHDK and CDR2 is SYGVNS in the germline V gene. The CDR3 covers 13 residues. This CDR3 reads CASSEWLGQPQHF. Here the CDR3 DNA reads TGTGCCAGCAGTGAATGGCTGGGACAGCCCCAGCATTTT.

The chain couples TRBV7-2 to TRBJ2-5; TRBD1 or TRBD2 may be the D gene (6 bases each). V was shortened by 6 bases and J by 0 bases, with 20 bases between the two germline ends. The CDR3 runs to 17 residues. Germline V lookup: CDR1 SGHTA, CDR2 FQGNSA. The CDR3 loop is CASSDTGTGVYQETQYF. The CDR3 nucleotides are TGTGCCAGCAGTGATACAGGGACGGGAGTTTACCAAGAGACCCAGTACTTC.

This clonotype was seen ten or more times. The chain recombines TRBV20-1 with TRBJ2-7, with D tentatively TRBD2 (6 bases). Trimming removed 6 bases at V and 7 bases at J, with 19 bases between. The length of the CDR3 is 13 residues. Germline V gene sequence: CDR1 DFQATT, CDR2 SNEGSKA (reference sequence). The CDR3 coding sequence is TGCAGTGCAACCGATGGAGGGCCGGGAGAGCAGTACTTC. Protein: CSATDGGPGEQYF.

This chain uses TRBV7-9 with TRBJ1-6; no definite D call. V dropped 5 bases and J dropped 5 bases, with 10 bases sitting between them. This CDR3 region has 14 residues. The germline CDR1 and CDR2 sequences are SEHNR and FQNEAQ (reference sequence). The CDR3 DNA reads TGTGCCAGCAGCCAGGCCGATAATAATTCACCCCTCCACTTT. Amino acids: CASSQADNNSPLHF. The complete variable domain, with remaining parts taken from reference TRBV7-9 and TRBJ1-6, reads DTGVSQNPRHKITKRGQNVTFRCDPISEHNRLYWYRQTLGQGPEFLTYFQNEAQLEKSRLLSDRFSAERPKGSFSTLEIQRTEQGDSAMYLCASSQADNNSPLHFGNGTRLTVT.

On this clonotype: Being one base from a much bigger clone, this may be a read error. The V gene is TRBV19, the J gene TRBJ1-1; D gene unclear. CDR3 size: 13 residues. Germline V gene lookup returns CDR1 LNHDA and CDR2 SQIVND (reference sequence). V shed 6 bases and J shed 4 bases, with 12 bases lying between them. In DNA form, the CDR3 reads TGTGCCAGTAGAGTCGGGAAAATCACTGAAGCTTTCTTT. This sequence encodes CASRVGKITEAFF.

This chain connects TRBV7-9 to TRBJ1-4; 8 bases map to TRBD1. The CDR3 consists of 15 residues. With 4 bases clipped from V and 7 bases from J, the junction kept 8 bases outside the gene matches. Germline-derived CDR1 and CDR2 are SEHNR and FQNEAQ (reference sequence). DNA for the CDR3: TGTGCCAGCAGCTCGGACAGGGTGAGCACTGAAAAACTGTTTTTT. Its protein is CASSSDRVSTEKLFF. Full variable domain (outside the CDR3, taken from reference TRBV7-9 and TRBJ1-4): DTGVSQNPRHKITKRGQNVTFRCDPISEHNRLYWYRQTLGQGPEFLTYFQNEAQLEKSRLLSDRFSAERPKGSFSTLEIQRTEQGDSAMYLCASSSDRVSTEKLFFGSGTQLSVL.

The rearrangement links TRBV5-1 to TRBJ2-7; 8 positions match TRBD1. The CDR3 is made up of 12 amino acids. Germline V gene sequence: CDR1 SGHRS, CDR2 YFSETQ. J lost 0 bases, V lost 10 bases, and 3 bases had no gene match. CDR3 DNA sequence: TGCGCCGAGACAGGGGCCTCCTACGAGCAGTACTTC. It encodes CAETGASYEQYF. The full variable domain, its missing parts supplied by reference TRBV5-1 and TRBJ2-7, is KAGVTQTPRYLIKTRGQQVTLSCSPISGHRSVSWYQQTPGQGLQFLFEYFSETQRNKGNFPGRFSGRQFSNSRSEMNVSTLELGDSALYLCAETGASYEQYFGPGTRLTVT.

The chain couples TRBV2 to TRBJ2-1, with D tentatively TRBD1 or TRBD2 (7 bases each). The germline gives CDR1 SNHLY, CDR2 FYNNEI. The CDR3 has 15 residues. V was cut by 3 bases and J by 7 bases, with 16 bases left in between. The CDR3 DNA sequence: TGTGCCAGCAGTGACATCAGGGGGGGCCGGAATGAGCAGTTCTTC. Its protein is CASSDIRGGRNEQFF. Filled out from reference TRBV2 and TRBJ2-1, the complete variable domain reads EPEVTQTPSHQVTQMGQEVILRCVPISNHLYFYWYRQILGQKVEFLVSFYNNEISEKSEIFDDQFSVERPDGSNFTLKIRSTKLEDSAMYFCASSDIRGGRNEQFFGPGTRLTVL.

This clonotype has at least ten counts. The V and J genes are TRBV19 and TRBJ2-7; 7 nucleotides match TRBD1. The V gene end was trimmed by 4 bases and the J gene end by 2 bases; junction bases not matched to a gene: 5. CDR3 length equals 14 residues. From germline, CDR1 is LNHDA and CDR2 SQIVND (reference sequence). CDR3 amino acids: CASSSRDSPYEQYF. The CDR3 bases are TGTGCCAGTAGTAGCCGGGACAGTCCCTACGAGCAGTACTTC.